The clone carrying this T cell receptor beta chain was seen only a few times. MiXCR, run by TCRdb on the PCR reads, gives a single entry per CDR3 protein. The repertoire includes approximately 12,000 distinct CDR3 sequences, 40% to 55% of them detected once, and approximately 26% sits in the top ten. This entry comes from a study of CD4 and CD8 cells across lung adenocarcinoma regions. Looked up from germline, CDR1 is MNHEY and CDR2 is SVGEGT. V gave up 0 bases and J gave up 5 bases; unmatched junction bases: 13. The CDR3 totals 17 residues. Donors had localized lung adenocarcinoma, a non-small cell lung cancer.

This sequence joins TRBV6-2 or TRBV6-3 and TRBJ2-7; TRBD2 agrees at 7 bases. The receptor was isolated from a female donor with lung adenocarcinoma. The CD4 and CD8 labels of this study may be unreliable. The sequenced sample consisted of CD8+ T cells from the margin of a lung tumor. CDR3 bases: TGTGCCAGCAGTTACTCGACCCGCGGGGGACGGATGGACGAGCAGTACTTC. Amino acid sequence: CASSYSTRGGRMDEQYF.